This T cell receptor (beta chain) was identified in a study of response to subunit inactivated influenza vaccine. Study-wide results and caveats: Every seasonal influenza vaccination brings in few new T cells, the authors suggested.

V was cut by 0 bases and J by 8 bases, with 16 bases left in between. The CDR3 runs 14 residues. Germline lookup yields CDR1 DFQATT and CDR2 SNEGSKA (reference sequence). TCRdb re-derived calls from the RT-PCR reads in MiXCR, one entry per CDR3 protein. Of around 170,000 distinct CDR3 sequences listed, over 8.5% were seen once; the top ten hold roughly 40%. Of note for this clonotype: Its target is unknown.

This specimen consisted of CD8+ T cells sorted from PBMCs, obtained roughly 24 months after vaccination. The J gene is TRBJ1-2, the V gene TRBV20-1; D not certain. This clonotype originated in a man aged 45-69 years who received an inactivated influenza vaccine. The CDR3 DNA is TGCAGTGCTAGAGAGTCTGCCAGGACGGGCGGCTACACCTTC. This codes for CSARESARTGGYTF.